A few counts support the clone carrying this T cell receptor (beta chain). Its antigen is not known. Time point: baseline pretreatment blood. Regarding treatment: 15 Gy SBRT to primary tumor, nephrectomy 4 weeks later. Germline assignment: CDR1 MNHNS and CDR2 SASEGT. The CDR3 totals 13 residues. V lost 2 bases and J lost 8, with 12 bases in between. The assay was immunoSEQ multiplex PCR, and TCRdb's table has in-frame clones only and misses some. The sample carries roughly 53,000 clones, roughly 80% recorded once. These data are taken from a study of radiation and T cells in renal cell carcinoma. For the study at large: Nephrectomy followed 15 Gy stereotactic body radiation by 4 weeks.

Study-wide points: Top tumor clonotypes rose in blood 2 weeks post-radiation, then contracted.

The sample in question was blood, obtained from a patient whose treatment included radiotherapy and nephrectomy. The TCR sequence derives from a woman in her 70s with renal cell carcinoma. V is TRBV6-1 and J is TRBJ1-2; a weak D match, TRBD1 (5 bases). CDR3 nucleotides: TGTGCCAGCAGTGAATCTCCAGGGTACGGCTACACCTTC. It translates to CASSESPGYGYTF.